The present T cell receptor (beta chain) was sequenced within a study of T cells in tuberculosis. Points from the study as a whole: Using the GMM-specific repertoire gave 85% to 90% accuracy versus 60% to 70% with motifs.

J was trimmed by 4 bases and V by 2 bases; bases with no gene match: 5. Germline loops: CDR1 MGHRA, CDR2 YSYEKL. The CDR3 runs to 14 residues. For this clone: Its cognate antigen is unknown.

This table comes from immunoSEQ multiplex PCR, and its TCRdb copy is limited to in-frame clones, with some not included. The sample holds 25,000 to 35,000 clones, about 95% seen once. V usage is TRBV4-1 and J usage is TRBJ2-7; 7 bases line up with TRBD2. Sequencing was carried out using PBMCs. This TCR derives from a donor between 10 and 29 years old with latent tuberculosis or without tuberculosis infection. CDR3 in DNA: TGCGCCAGCAGCCAATGGATGGGAGGGTACGAGCAGTACTTC. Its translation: CASSQWMGGYEQYF.